This TCR beta chain was sequenced during a study of radiation and T cells in renal cell carcinoma. Indicated time point: blood 4 weeks post-SBRT, at nephrectomy. Treatment meaning: 15 Gy SBRT to primary tumor, nephrectomy 4 weeks later. Nephrectomy followed 15 Gy stereotactic body radiation by 4 weeks. The patient's renal cell carcinoma had clear cell pathology. The table came from immunoSEQ multiplex PCR; TCRdb's copy has only in-frame clones and leaves some out. The sample includes roughly 86,000 clones, just under 85% seen only once; the top ten take approximately 8.8%. Trimming cost V 5 bases and J 6 bases; bases outside gene matches: 6. CDR1 and CDR2 (germline): SEHNR, FQNEAQ (reference sequence). The CDR3 has 15 amino acids.

The sample in question was blood, obtained from a patient whose treatment included radiotherapy and nephrectomy. The clonotype was recovered from a man between 45 and 60 years old with renal cell carcinoma. The chain has TRBV7-9 and TRBJ2-2; 10 bases agree with TRBD2. CDR3: CASSPSGSRAGELFF. As DNA, the CDR3 is TGTGCCAGCAGCCCTAGCGGGAGTCGTGCCGGGGAGCTGTTTTTT. The full variable domain, its missing parts supplied by reference TRBV7-9 and TRBJ2-2, is DTGVSQNPRHKITKRGQNVTFRCDPISEHNRLYWYRQTLGQGPEFLTYFQNEAQLEKSRLLSDRFSAERPKGSFSTLEIQRTEQGDSAMYLCASSPSGSRAGELFFGEGSRLTVL.